The 30 T cell receptor beta chains reported below all come from one sample, sequenced in a study of cytomegalovirus exposure and HLA in healthy donors. PCR primers comprised 60 Vbeta and 13 Jbeta primers. Sequencing used immunoSEQ multiplex PCR; TCRdb keeps in-frame clones, though not all of them. The data contain some 150,000 clones, more than 75% of them singletons. The sequencing sample was made of PBMCs. Receptors originate from a man younger than 30 in good health and CMV-seropositive.

The V gene is TRBV10-3, the J gene TRBJ1-1, with 8 nucleotides matching TRBD1. CDR3 length: 17 residues. J lost 4 bases, V lost 1 base, and 11 bases had no gene match. Germline V gives CDR1 ENHRY, CDR2 SYGVKD. The CDR3 DNA reads as TGTGCCATCAGTGAGTACGGACAGGGTGCGCAGGGCACTGAAGCTTTCTTT. Translation: CAISEYGQGAQGTEAFF.

The CDR3 protein is CASSLSGTEETQYF. The CDR3 nucleotides are TGTGCCAGCAGTCTATCCGGGACAGAAGAGACCCAGTACTTC. This chain connects TRBV6-1 to TRBJ2-5, with 7 nucleotides matching TRBD1. The length of the CDR3 is 14 residues. The V gene's germline CDR1 is MNHNS and CDR2 SASEGT. Trimming took 5 bases from V and 3 from J; bases not matched to a gene: 6.

The chain recombines TRBV30 with TRBJ2-5, with 11 bases lining up with TRBD2. TRBJ2-7 explains the end of the DNA better; the J call may be wrong. Germline loops: CDR1 GTSNPN, CDR2 SVGIG (reference sequence). The CDR3 consists of 15 residues. The CDR3 nucleotides are TGTGCCTGGAGCCCTGGGACTAGCGGCCCCTACGAGCAGTACTTC. It yields the protein CAWSPGTSGPYEQYF.

CDR3 in DNA: TGTGCCAGCAGTTCTCCAATACGTCCAGACAGGCCGAATGAAAAACTGTTTTTT. Its protein is CASSSPIRPDRPNEKLFF. The genes are TRBV27 and TRBJ1-4; D is perhaps TRBD1 (6 bases). CDR3 size: 18 residues. V gave up 4 bases and J gave up 5 bases, with 23 bases separating them. Germline CDR1 reads MNHEY; CDR2 reads SMNVEV (reference sequence).

The rearrangement joins TRBV18 to TRBJ2-5; D call uncertain. Germline values: CDR1 KGHSH, CDR2 LQKENI. V gave up 6 bases and J gave up 2 bases, with 13 bases separating them. The CDR3 totals 14 residues. The CDR3 region has the DNA TGTGCCAGCTCCCCCCTGACGGAGCAAGAGACCCAGTACTTC. Amino acids: CASSPLTEQETQYF.

This clone showed up just once. The rearrangement links TRBV11-2 to TRBJ1-1, with 10 bases that match TRBD1. Trimming at V came to 8 bases and at J to 1 base, leaving 4 bases not matched to a gene. This CDR3 has 14 residues. Germline lookup yields CDR1 SGHAT and CDR2 FQNNGV. In DNA form, the CDR3 reads TGTGCCAGCTGGACAGGGGGGGCGAACACTGAAGCTTTCTTT. It is translated as CASWTGGANTEAFF.

The sample holds one count of this clone. The genes are TRBV18 and TRBJ2-2; D uncertain. The CDR3 consists of 15 residues. Germline V gene sequence: CDR1 KGHSH, CDR2 LQKENI. With 1 base removed from V and 3 bases from J, the gap between germline ends came to 9 bases. For the CDR3, the DNA is TGTGCCAGCTCACCACGGGTCAGCGACACCGGGGAGCTGTTTTTT. Its protein is CASSPRVSDTGELFF.

This sequence joins TRBV6-1 and TRBJ2-7, with 10 positions matching TRBD1. The CDR3 has 15 amino acids. V lost 6 bases and J lost 3; bases outside the gene matches: 8. Germline-derived CDR1 and CDR2 are MNHNS and SASEGT. CDR3 DNA sequence: TGTGCCAGCAGGTACGGGACAGGGGAATACTACGAGCAGTACTTC. Translation gives CASRYGTGEYYEQYF.

In this sample, this clone turned up a few times. CDR3 amino acids: CASGLEGGGTDTQYF. Written as DNA, the CDR3 is TGTGCTAGTGGTTTGGAGGGGGGGGGCACAGATACGCAGTATTTT. This rearrangement joins TRBV12-5 to TRBJ2-3, with a weak D call TRBD2 (7 bases). Germline loops: CDR1 LGHNT, CDR2 FRNRAP. The ends were cut back, 1 base at V and 1 base at J, with 9 bases in the middle. CDR3 length: 15 amino acids.

The CDR3 DNA reads TGTGCCAGCACCCTTAGTGGCCAGGGGCGGGACACCATATATTTT. This encodes CASTLSGQGRDTIYF. The genes are TRBV7-2 and TRBJ1-3, with TRBD1 as a possible D gene (6 bases). Germline CDR1 is SGHTA and CDR2 is FQGNSA. The CDR3 contains 15 residues. Trimming pared 7 bases from V and 8 bases from J, leaving 21 bases between.

This rearrangement joins TRBV11-2 to TRBJ1-2; D unresolved. This CDR3 has 13 amino acids. V was pared by 5 bases and J by 4 bases, with 11 bases between. Germline V gene data show CDR1 as SGHAT and CDR2 as FQNNGV. CDR3 nucleotides: TGTGCCAGCAGCCCCGCGGGTGTCTATGGCTACACCTTC. Its protein product is CASSPAGVYGYTF.

This clone was seen a handful of times. The V call is TRBV14, the J call TRBJ2-7; TRBD1 might be the D (5 bases). The length of the CDR3 is 14 residues. CDR1 and CDR2 (germline): SGHDN, FVKESK. The V end lost 4 bases, the J end lost 0 bases, and 10 bases lay between the germline ends. The CDR3 loop reads CASSLPTVSYEQYF. The CDR3 bases are TGTGCCAGCAGCCTCCCGACAGTCTCCTACGAGCAGTACTTC.

The chain links TRBV28 to TRBJ1-2, with D possibly TRBD1 on 5 matching bases. Trimming shortened V by 10 bases and J by 3 bases, and 9 bases separated the two germline ends. This CDR3 comprises 11 residues. Germline assignment: CDR1 MDHEN and CDR2 SYDVKM. The CDR3 DNA follows: TGTGCCATCGGGACTTACTATGGCTACACCTTC. This encodes CAIGTYYGYTF.

The chain is built from TRBV29-1 and TRBJ2-5; 11 nucleotides align to TRBD1. CDR1 and CDR2 from the germline V gene are SQVTM and ANQGSEA. With 4 bases clipped from V and 7 bases from J, the junction kept 8 bases outside the gene matches. There are 14 residues in the CDR3. In DNA, the CDR3 is TGCAGCGTTGCATCGGACAGGGGGCAGGGGACCCAGTACTTC. It specifies CSVASDRGQGTQYF.

J is TRBJ1-1 and V is TRBV6-5; D possibly corresponds to TRBD1 (5 bases). The CDR3 totals 15 residues. Germline assignment: CDR1 MNHEY and CDR2 SVGAGI. V gave up 6 bases and J gave up 5 bases, with 19 bases separating them. The CDR3 DNA reads TGTGCCAGCAGATGGGCGGGGGGAGAAGGAACTGAAGCTTTCTTT. Its translation is CASRWAGGEGTEAFF.

J is TRBJ2-7 and V is TRBV4-1, with D tentatively TRBD1 (6 bases). Trimming cost V 6 bases and J 7 bases, with 31 bases left between them. The CDR3 consists of 18 residues. Germline lookup yields CDR1 MGHRA and CDR2 YSYEKL. CDR3 sequence: CASSARRSARGQVEEQYF. The CDR3 DNA reads as TGCGCCAGCAGTGCAAGGAGGTCGGCAAGGGGACAAGTCGAGGAGCAGTACTTC.

The chain is built from TRBV5-1 and TRBJ2-7; TRBD1 matches 7 bases. Germline V gene sequence: CDR1 SGHRS, CDR2 YFSETQ. V dropped 1 base and J dropped 6; count of bases not matched to a gene: 4. The CDR3 is 13 amino acids. CDR3 residues: CASSLLAGGEQYF. CDR3 in DNA: TGCGCCAGCAGCTTGCTGGCAGGGGGCGAGCAGTACTTC.

The chain carries TRBV7-9 and TRBJ1-6; D ambiguous. V gave up 3 bases and J gave up 10 bases, with 10 bases separating them. The CDR3 runs 13 residues. The germline V gene has CDR1 SEHNR and CDR2 FQNEAQ (reference sequence). CDR3 region: CASSFRGRSPLHF. The DNA of the CDR3 is TGTGCCAGCAGCTTCCGAGGGAGGTCACCCCTCCACTTT.

The sample holds one count of this clone. This rearrangement joins TRBV2 to TRBJ2-7; tentative D call: TRBD1 (6 bases). V shed 1 base and J shed 5 bases, with 9 bases lying between them. The CDR3 is made up of 13 amino acids. Germline V gives CDR1 SNHLY, CDR2 FYNNEI. CDR3 DNA sequence: TGTGCCAGCAGTGAAGGCAGGGGACACGAGCAGTACTTC. Translation: CASSEGRGHEQYF.

The chain uses TRBV27 and TRBJ2-7, with TRBD2 matching over 10 bases. Germline CDR1 is MNHEY and CDR2 is SMNVEV (reference sequence). This CDR3 comprises 14 residues. The ends lost 5 bases at V and 6 bases at J; junction bases unmatched: 7. The CDR3 here is CASSPSGSPSEQYF. CDR3 nucleotide sequence: TGTGCCAGCAGTCCTAGCGGGAGTCCCTCCGAGCAGTACTTC.

CDR3 loop: CASSPTPSTDTQYF. The CDR3 coding sequence is TGTGCCAGCAGTCCAACTCCTAGCACAGATACGCAGTATTTT. J is TRBJ2-3 and V is TRBV27, with D unresolved. V lost 5 bases and J 0 bases, leaving 9 bases between the germline ends. There are 14 residues in the CDR3. Germline assignment: CDR1 MNHEY and CDR2 SMNVEV (reference sequence).

This chain joins TRBV7-2 and TRBJ2-1, with D maybe TRBD1 (5 bases). This CDR3 is built from 15 residues. The V gene lost 1 base and the J gene lost 4 bases, with 11 bases spanning the gap. The V gene's germline CDR1 is SGHTA and CDR2 FQGNSA. The CDR3 here is CASSLEQGLYNEQFF. The CDR3 DNA reads as TGTGCCAGCAGCTTAGAGCAGGGTTTGTACAATGAGCAGTTCTTC.

The table lists this clone with a few counts. The rearrangement uses TRBV5-6 and TRBJ2-5; TRBD2 is a possible D gene (5 bases). V dropped 0 bases and J dropped 7 bases, with 10 bases sitting between them. From germline, CDR1 is SGHDT and CDR2 YYEEEE. The CDR3 totals 13 residues. This CDR3 reads CASSLGREPTQYF. The DNA of the CDR3 is TGTGCCAGCAGCTTGGGACGGGAACCGACCCAGTACTTC. Full variable domain (outside the CDR3, taken from reference TRBV5-6 and TRBJ2-5): DAGVTQSPTHLIKTRGQQVTLRCSPKSGHDTVSWYQQALGQGPQFIFQYYEEEERQRGNFPDRFSGHQFPNYSSELNVNALLLGDSALYLCASSLGREPTQYFGPGTRLLVL.

The table lists this clone with a few counts. The rearrangement joins TRBV4-2 to TRBJ2-5; tentative D call: TRBD1 (5 bases). The CDR3 loop spans 15 amino acids. Germline loops: CDR1 LGHNA, CDR2 YNFKEQ. Trimming took off 0 bases at V and 5 bases at J, with 13 bases between the two ends. This CDR3 is CASSQEGAARETQYF. CDR3 in DNA: TGTGCCAGCAGCCAAGAAGGGGCGGCGCGTGAGACCCAGTACTTC.

This chain connects TRBV5-1 to TRBJ2-7; 7 nucleotides line up with TRBD1. This CDR3 region has 14 residues. Germline CDR1 reads SGHRS; CDR2 reads YFSETQ. V lost 7 bases, J lost 3 bases, and 10 bases stayed unmatched. The CDR3 loop is CASRPGTEFYEQYF. In DNA, the CDR3 is TGCGCCAGCCGTCCCGGGACAGAATTCTACGAGCAGTACTTC.

The chain combines TRBV5-1 with TRBJ2-1, with 9 bases lining up with TRBD1. The CDR3 loop spans 15 amino acids. The J segment lost 4 bases and the V segment lost 2 bases, leaving 4 bases of the junction unmatched. Germline-derived CDR1 and CDR2 are SGHRS and YFSETQ. The CDR3 is CASSFGDRVYNEQFF. In nucleotides, the CDR3 is TGCGCCAGCAGCTTCGGGGACAGGGTTTACAATGAGCAGTTCTTC.

The V and J genes are TRBV5-1 and TRBJ1-3; D not certain. CDR3 length: 15 amino acids. Germline V gene sequence: CDR1 SGHRS, CDR2 YFSETQ. Trimming took off 0 bases at V and 0 bases at J, with 7 bases between the two ends. The CDR3 bases are TGCGCCAGCAGCTTGGAGGGAGGCTCTGGAAACACCATATATTTT. It translates to CASSLEGGSGNTIYF.

The sample holds one count of this clone. This chain links TRBV5-1 with TRBJ2-3; 14 bases match TRBD2. The V gene's germline CDR1 is SGHRS and CDR2 YFSETQ. The ends lost 3 bases at V and 3 bases at J; junction bases unmatched: 15. The CDR3 length is 20 residues. The CDR3 region has the DNA TGCGCCAGCAGCTACTCTGGGACTAGCGGGAGATGGGTGTCGACAGATACGCAGTATTTT. Protein: CASSYSGTSGRWVSTDTQYF.

Notes on this clone: One junction end disagrees with the germline gene, perhaps due to a read error. V and J are TRBV4-1 and TRBJ1-2; 10 bases map to TRBD1. Germline V gene sequence: CDR1 MGHRA, CDR2 YSYEKL. The CDR3 is 15 amino acids. The CDR3 DNA follows: TGCGTCAGCAGCCGAACCGACAGGGGGCTTTATGGCTACACCTTC. Its protein product is CVSSRTDRGLYGYTF.

The rearrangement links TRBV7-8 to TRBJ1-4; D uncertain. Germline V gene lookup returns CDR1 SGHVS and CDR2 FQNEAQ. This CDR3 spans 15 amino acids. V dropped 5 bases and J dropped 8 bases, with 18 bases sitting between them. CDR3 sequence reads: CASSQAGSRNEKLFF. The CDR3 nucleotides are TGTGCCAGCAGCCAAGCTGGGTCTAGAAACGAAAAACTGTTTTTT.